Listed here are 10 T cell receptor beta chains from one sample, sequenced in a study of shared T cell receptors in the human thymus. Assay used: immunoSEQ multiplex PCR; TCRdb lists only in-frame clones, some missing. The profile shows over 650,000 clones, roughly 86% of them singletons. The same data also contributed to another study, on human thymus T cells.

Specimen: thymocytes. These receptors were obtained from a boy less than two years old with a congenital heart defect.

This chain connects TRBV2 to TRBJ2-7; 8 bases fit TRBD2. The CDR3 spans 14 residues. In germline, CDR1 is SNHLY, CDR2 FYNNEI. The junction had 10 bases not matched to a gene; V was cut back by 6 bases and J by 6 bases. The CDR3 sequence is CASRGERECCEQYF. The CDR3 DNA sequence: TGTGCCAGCAGGGGGGAGCGGGAGTGCTGCGAGCAGTACTTC.

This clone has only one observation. CDR3 sequence (DNA): TGTGCCAGCAGTTTGTCAGCTGACTCTTATGGCTACACCTTC. Amino acids: CASSLSADSYGYTF. The chain couples TRBV28 to TRBJ1-2; D not resolved. In germline, CDR1 is MDHEN, CDR2 SYDVKM. The CDR3 runs 14 residues. Trimming took off 3 bases at V and 5 bases at J, with 13 bases between the two ends.

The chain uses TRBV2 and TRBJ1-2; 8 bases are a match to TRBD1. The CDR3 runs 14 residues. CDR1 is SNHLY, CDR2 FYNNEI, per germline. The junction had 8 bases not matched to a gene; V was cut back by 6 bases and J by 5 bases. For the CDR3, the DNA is TGTGCCAGCAGAGGAGACAGGGGCAGATATGGCTACACCTTC. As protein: CASRGDRGRYGYTF.

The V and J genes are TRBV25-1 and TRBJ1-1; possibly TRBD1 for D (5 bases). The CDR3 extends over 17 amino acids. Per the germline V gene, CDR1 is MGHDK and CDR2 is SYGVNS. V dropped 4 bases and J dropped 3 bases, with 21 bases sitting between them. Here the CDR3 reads CASSAPSGGGRYTEAFF. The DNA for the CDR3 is TGTGCCAGCAGTGCTCCCTCCGGGGGAGGGAGGTACACTGAAGCTTTCTTT.

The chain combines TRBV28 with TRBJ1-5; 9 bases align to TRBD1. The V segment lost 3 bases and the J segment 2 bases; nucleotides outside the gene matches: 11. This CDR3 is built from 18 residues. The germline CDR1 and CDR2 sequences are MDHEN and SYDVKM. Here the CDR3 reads CASSLDRGEIFGNQPQHF. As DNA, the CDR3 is TGTGCCAGCAGTTTGGACAGGGGCGAAATATTTGGCAATCAGCCCCAGCATTTT. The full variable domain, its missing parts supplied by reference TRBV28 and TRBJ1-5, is DVKVTQSSRYLVKRTGEKVFLECVQDMDHENMFWYRQDPGLGLRLIYFSYDVKMKEKGDIPEGYSVSREKKERFSLILESASTNQTSMYLCASSLDRGEIFGNQPQHFGDGTRLSIL.

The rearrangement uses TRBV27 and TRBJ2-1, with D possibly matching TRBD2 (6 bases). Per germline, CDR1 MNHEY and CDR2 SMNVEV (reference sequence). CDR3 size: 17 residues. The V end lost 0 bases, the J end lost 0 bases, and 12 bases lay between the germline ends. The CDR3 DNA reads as TGTGCCAGCAGTTTATCACCGGGACTCCTCTCCTACAATGAGCAGTTCTTC. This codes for CASSLSPGLLSYNEQFF.

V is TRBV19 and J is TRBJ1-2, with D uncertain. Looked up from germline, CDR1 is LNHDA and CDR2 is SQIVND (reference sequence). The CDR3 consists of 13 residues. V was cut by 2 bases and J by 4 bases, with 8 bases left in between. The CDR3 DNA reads TGTGCCAGTAGTATACCCGCCGGCTATGGCTACACCTTC. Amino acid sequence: CASSIPAGYGYTF.

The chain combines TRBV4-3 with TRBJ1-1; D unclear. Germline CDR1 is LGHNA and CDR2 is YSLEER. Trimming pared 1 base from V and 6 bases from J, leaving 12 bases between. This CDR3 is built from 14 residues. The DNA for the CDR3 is TGCGCCAGCAGCCAAGCTAGGGAGAGCTCTGAAGCTTTCTTT. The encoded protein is CASSQARESSEAFF.

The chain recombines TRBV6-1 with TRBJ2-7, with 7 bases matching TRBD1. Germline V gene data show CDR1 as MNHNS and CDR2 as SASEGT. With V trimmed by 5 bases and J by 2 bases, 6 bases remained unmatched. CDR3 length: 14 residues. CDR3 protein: CASSIQGEAYEQYF. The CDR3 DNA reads TGTGCCAGCAGTATCCAGGGGGAAGCCTACGAGCAGTACTTC.

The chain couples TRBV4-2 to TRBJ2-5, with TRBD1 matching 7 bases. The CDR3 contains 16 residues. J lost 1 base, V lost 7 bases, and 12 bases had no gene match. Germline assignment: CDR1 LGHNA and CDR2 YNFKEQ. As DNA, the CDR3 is TGTGCCAGCACGAGGTCGGCAGGGGGTCTCCAAGAGACCCAGTACTTC. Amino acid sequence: CASTRSAGGLQETQYF.